These 25 T cell receptor beta chains share one sample of origin, sequenced in a study of T cell changes during pregnancy in multiple sclerosis. TCRdb's copy holds only in-frame clones and misses some; the assay was immunoSEQ multiplex PCR. In the table there are over 65,000 clones, around 90% of which are singletons. Sequenced material: peripheral blood, taken in the second trimester of pregnancy. All receptors come from a female donor with multiple sclerosis, enrolled in a pregnancy study.

The chain is built from TRBV6-4 and TRBJ2-3; 8 bases map to TRBD1. Trimming removed 3 bases from V and 3 bases from J; junction bases left unmatched: 8. This CDR3 spans 16 amino acids. From germline, CDR1 is MRHNA and CDR2 SNTAGT. The CDR3 DNA is TGTGCCAGCAGTGAGAACTCCCAGGGGGCGACAGATACGCAGTATTTT. Its protein is CASSENSQGATDTQYF.

This sequence joins TRBV30 and TRBJ1-3; TRBD1 agrees at 7 bases. The CDR3 is 11 amino acids. V lost 7 bases and J lost 7; bases outside the gene matches: 4. Germline-derived CDR1 and CDR2 are GTSNPN and SVGIG (reference sequence). CDR3 in amino acids: CALTRGNTIYF. The CDR3 DNA is TGTGCCTTAACCAGGGGGAACACCATATATTTT.

This chain joins TRBV7-8 and TRBJ1-1; no definite D call. This CDR3 region has 16 residues. Trimming cost V 4 bases and J 0 bases, with 15 bases left between them. Germline V gene sequence: CDR1 SGHVS, CDR2 FQNEAQ. The CDR3 bases are TGTGCCAGCAGCTCACCCTGGCAGCTAGTGAACACTGAAGCTTTCTTT. It translates to CASSSPWQLVNTEAFF.

The rearrangement uses TRBV7-9 and TRBJ1-4; D may be TRBD1 (5 bases). This CDR3 comprises 15 residues. CDR1 and CDR2 from the germline V gene are SEHNR and FQNEAQ (reference sequence). V gave up 0 bases and J gave up 7 bases, with 12 bases separating them. The CDR3 sequence is CASSLARGEVEKLFF. CDR3 sequence (DNA): TGTGCCAGCAGCTTAGCGCGAGGGGAGGTTGAAAAACTGTTTTTT.

This clone was seen only once. The CDR3 here is CASSPAGGGAYNEQFF. The CDR3, as DNA: TGTGCCAGCAGCCCAGCGGGCGGGGGGGCCTACAATGAGCAGTTCTTC. V and J are TRBV9 and TRBJ2-1; 9 bases line up with TRBD2. With V trimmed by 4 bases and J by 2 bases, 7 bases remained unmatched. The CDR3 consists of 16 residues. Germline V lookup: CDR1 SGDLS, CDR2 YYNGEE.

The V gene is TRBV13, the J gene TRBJ1-2; TRBD1 aligns across 7 bases. The CDR3 has 17 residues. Trimming cost V 6 bases and J 3 bases; bases outside gene matches: 16. In germline, CDR1 is PRHDT, CDR2 FYEKMQ (reference sequence). CDR3 sequence: CASRRGGRRSNDYGYTF. In DNA, the CDR3 is TGTGCCAGCAGGAGAGGGGGCCGGCGCTCCAATGACTATGGCTACACCTTC.

This chain joins TRBV6-4 and TRBJ1-3; 9 bases align to TRBD1. The CDR3 runs to 20 residues. CDR1 is MRHNA, CDR2 SNTAGT, per germline. V lost 0 bases to trimming and J lost 7 bases; unmatched junction nucleotides: 19. Here the CDR3 DNA reads TGTGCCAGCAGTGACTCCAGCGGGTTGCGATCGGACAGGGGAGGGAACACCATATATTTT. Its translation is CASSDSSGLRSDRGGNTIYF.

V is TRBV7-2 and J is TRBJ2-7; 9 bases agree with TRBD1. The junction had 6 bases not matched to a gene; V was cut back by 5 bases and J by 7 bases. CDR1 is SGHTA and CDR2 is FQGNSA in the germline V gene. The CDR3 is made up of 13 amino acids. The CDR3 region is CASSPRQGDEQYF. In DNA form, the CDR3 reads TGTGCCAGCAGCCCGCGACAGGGGGATGAGCAGTACTTC.

V is TRBV27 and J is TRBJ2-7, with D possibly matching TRBD2 (5 bases). CDR1 and CDR2 (germline): MNHEY, SMNVEV (reference sequence). The length of the CDR3 is 13 residues. Trimming took off 3 bases at V and 4 bases at J, with 10 bases between the two ends. CDR3 amino acids: CASSFRGWYEQYF. CDR3 DNA sequence: TGTGCCAGCAGTTTCCGGGGTTGGTACGAGCAGTACTTC.

The chain links TRBV9 to TRBJ1-1; 11 bases line up with TRBD1. V was pared by 3 bases and J by 7 bases, with 8 bases of the junction left unmatched. The CDR3 runs to 15 residues. The germline gives CDR1 SGDLS, CDR2 YYNGEE. The DNA for the CDR3 is TGTGCCAGCAGCGGACCCGGGACAGGGGGTATTGAAGCTTTCTTT. It is translated as CASSGPGTGGIEAFF. The complete variable domain, with remaining parts taken from reference TRBV9 and TRBJ1-1, reads DSGVTQTPKHLITATGQRVTLRCSPRSGDLSVYWYQQSLDQGLQFLIQYYNGEERAKGNILERFSAQQFPDLHSELNLSSLELGDSALYFCASSGPGTGGIEAFFGQGTRLTVV.

The V and J genes are TRBV7-2 and TRBJ1-3, with D tentatively TRBD1 (5 bases). Germline V CDR1 and CDR2: SGHTA, FQGNSA. The V end was cut by 5 bases, the J end by 0 bases, with 17 bases between. The length of the CDR3 is 17 residues. The CDR3, as DNA: TGTGCCAGCAGCACCGGCGGGACTCCAAGCTCTGGAAACACCATATATTTT. Translation: CASSTGGTPSSGNTIYF.

The chain links TRBV6-1 to TRBJ1-2; D uncertain. Trimming left V 2 bases short and J 4 bases short, with 8 bases between. Per germline, CDR1 MNHNS and CDR2 SASEGT. The CDR3 is 13 amino acids. CDR3 sequence: CASSERTAYGYTF. DNA of the CDR3: TGTGCCAGCAGTGAACGAACAGCCTATGGCTACACCTTC.

The chain has TRBV5-4 and TRBJ2-1; 9 nucleotides align to TRBD1. The V gene end was trimmed by 4 bases and the J gene end by 7 bases; junction bases not matched to a gene: 9. The V gene's germline CDR1 is SGHNT and CDR2 YYREEE (reference sequence). The length of the CDR3 is 15 residues. The CDR3 is CASSPTGGNRNEQFF. In nucleotides, the CDR3 is TGTGCCAGCAGCCCGACAGGGGGGAATAGAAATGAGCAGTTCTTC.

The chain joins TRBV5-1 to TRBJ2-2, with a tentative D call TRBD2 (6 bases). Germline values: CDR1 SGHRS, CDR2 YFSETQ. This CDR3 is 12 amino acids long. V lost 3 bases and J 6 bases, leaving 6 bases between the germline ends. The CDR3 nucleotides are TGCGCCAGCAGCTCGGGGGCCGGGGAGCTGTTTTTT. Protein: CASSSGAGELFF.

V and J are TRBV5-5 and TRBJ2-3, with 10 bases aligning to TRBD2. The length of the CDR3 is 15 residues. Germline V lookup: CDR1 SGHKS, CDR2 YYEKEE (reference sequence). V lost 3 bases to trimming and J lost 3 bases; unmatched junction nucleotides: 4. CDR3 sequence reads: CASSSERGGTDTQYF. The CDR3 coding sequence is TGTGCCAGCAGCTCCGAGCGGGGGGGAACAGATACGCAGTATTTT.

The chain combines TRBV6-1 with TRBJ1-3, with 7 positions matching TRBD1. CDR3 length: 14 amino acids. The trim removed 8 bases at V and 2 bases at J, leaving 6 bases unmatched. Germline V gives CDR1 MNHNS, CDR2 SASEGT. CDR3 DNA: TGTGCCAGCCGGGCAGGGGGGCCTGGAAACACCATATATTTT. This codes for CASRAGGPGNTIYF.

The rearrangement uses TRBV11-2 and TRBJ1-1, with TRBD1 matching over 7 bases. This CDR3 contains 14 residues. The junction had 4 bases not matched to a gene; V was cut back by 5 bases and J by 1 base. Germline lookup yields CDR1 SGHAT and CDR2 FQNNGV. The CDR3 spells CASSPGGGNTEAFF. Here the CDR3 DNA reads TGTGCCAGCAGCCCAGGGGGTGGGAACACTGAAGCTTTCTTT. The variable domain in full, completed from reference TRBV11-2 and TRBJ1-1, reads EAGVAQSPRYKIIEKRQSVAFWCNPISGHATLYWYQQILGQGPKLLIQFQNNGVVDDSQLPKDRFSAERLKGVDSTLKIQPAKLEDSAVYLCASSPGGGNTEAFFGQGTRLTVV.

V usage is TRBV6-1 and J usage is TRBJ2-7; 9 bases map to TRBD1. Looked up from germline, CDR1 is MNHNS and CDR2 is SASEGT. This CDR3 is built from 14 residues. Losses at the gene ends were 6 bases for V and 7 bases for J; bases not matched to a gene: 10. CDR3 nucleotide sequence: TGTGCCAGCAGAAGGACAGGGGAGTCCGTGGAGCAGTACTTC. This sequence encodes CASRRTGESVEQYF.

The chain recombines TRBV4-1 with TRBJ2-1; 10 bases are shared with TRBD2. Germline V lookup: CDR1 MGHRA, CDR2 YSYEKL. V lost 1 base and J lost 0; bases outside the gene matches: 6. The CDR3 has 18 amino acids. CDR3 protein: CASSQGLAGDSSYNEQFF. DNA for the CDR3: TGCGCCAGCAGCCAAGGCCTAGCGGGGGACAGCTCCTACAATGAGCAGTTCTTC.

The chain uses TRBV11-3 and TRBJ2-1; 7 bases map to TRBD1. From germline, CDR1 is SGHNT and CDR2 YENEEA. V was clipped by 0 bases and J by 4 bases; unmatched bases: 6. The CDR3 length is 16 residues. CDR3 amino acids: CASSLEGGLGYNEQFF. The CDR3 nucleotides read TGTGCCAGCAGCTTAGAAGGGGGCCTAGGGTACAATGAGCAGTTCTTC.

The genes are TRBV5-1 and TRBJ2-7; no definite D call. CDR3 size: 12 residues. Trimming removed 1 base from V and 3 bases from J, with 5 bases in between. Germline V CDR1 and CDR2: SGHRS, YFSETQ. The CDR3 nucleotides are TGCGCCAGCAGCTTGCCCGGCTACGAGCAGTACTTC. This sequence encodes CASSLPGYEQYF.

The chain employs TRBV6-5 and TRBJ2-7; D ambiguous. CDR3 size: 11 residues. Germline loops: CDR1 MNHEY, CDR2 SVGAGI. The V and J ends lost 6 bases and 5 bases respectively, with 8 bases between them. The CDR3 nucleotides are TGTGCCAGCAGCGTTCGGGACGAGCAGTACTTC. Translation: CASSVRDEQYF.

This clone was detected only once. J is TRBJ2-7 and V is TRBV9; 9 positions match TRBD1. The DNA end is a closer match to TRBJ2-5, so the J assignment may be wrong. From germline, CDR1 is SGDLS and CDR2 YYNGEE. This CDR3 is 15 amino acids long. Here the CDR3 DNA reads TGTGCCAGCAGCGTCCTTTCGGGACAGGGTGTGACCCAGTACTTC. Protein sequence: CASSVLSGQGVTQYF.

V gene TRBV7-3 combines with J gene TRBJ1-1; 9 bases are shared with TRBD1. The CDR3 sequence is 15 residues long. CDR1 and CDR2 from the germline V gene are SGHTA and FQGTGA. Trimming took 5 bases from V and 5 from J; bases not matched to a gene: 9. The CDR3 sequence: CASSRGTGTETEAFF. The CDR3 nucleotides read TGTGCCAGCAGCCGAGGGACAGGGACGGAGACTGAAGCTTTCTTT.

The chain couples TRBV18 to TRBJ1-6, with D perhaps matching TRBD1 (6 bases). This CDR3 is 17 amino acids long. The V gene lost 4 bases and the J gene lost 5 bases, with 18 bases spanning the gap. CDR1 KGHSH and CDR2 LQKENI come from the germline V gene. Written as DNA, the CDR3 is TGTGCCAGCTCACATCTTCAGACAGGCCCGGATAATTCACCCCTCCACTTT. Translating it yields CASSHLQTGPDNSPLHF.